This T cell receptor (beta chain) comes out of a study of shared clonotypes between healthy human individuals. Study context: Each donor's CD8 memory used one plate, CD8 naive two, each CD4 subset three.

Trimming left V 2 bases short and J 2 bases short, with 11 bases between. Germline V gene data show CDR1 as MRHNA and CDR2 as SNTAGT. This CDR3 is 15 amino acids long. Terminally differentiated effector memory CD45RA+ cells were excluded from the naive CD8 cells, which were CD45RO-negative and positively selected for CCR7. The donors, healthy adults who were HIV-negative, had experienced no recent acute infections or vaccinations. The test was conducted at deep level. Sequenced by immunoSEQ multiplex PCR; TCRdb stores in-frame clones only, minus some. Of roughly 590,000 clones listed, roughly 96% are singletons.

The material sequenced was naive CD8+ T cells sorted from blood. The TCR originated in a woman aged 30 to 39 in good health. The V call is TRBV6-4, the J call TRBJ2-3; D is ambiguous. CDR3 region: CASSDDRAATDTQYF. CDR3 coding DNA: TGTGCCAGCAGTGACGATCGGGCAGCCACAGATACGCAGTATTTT.